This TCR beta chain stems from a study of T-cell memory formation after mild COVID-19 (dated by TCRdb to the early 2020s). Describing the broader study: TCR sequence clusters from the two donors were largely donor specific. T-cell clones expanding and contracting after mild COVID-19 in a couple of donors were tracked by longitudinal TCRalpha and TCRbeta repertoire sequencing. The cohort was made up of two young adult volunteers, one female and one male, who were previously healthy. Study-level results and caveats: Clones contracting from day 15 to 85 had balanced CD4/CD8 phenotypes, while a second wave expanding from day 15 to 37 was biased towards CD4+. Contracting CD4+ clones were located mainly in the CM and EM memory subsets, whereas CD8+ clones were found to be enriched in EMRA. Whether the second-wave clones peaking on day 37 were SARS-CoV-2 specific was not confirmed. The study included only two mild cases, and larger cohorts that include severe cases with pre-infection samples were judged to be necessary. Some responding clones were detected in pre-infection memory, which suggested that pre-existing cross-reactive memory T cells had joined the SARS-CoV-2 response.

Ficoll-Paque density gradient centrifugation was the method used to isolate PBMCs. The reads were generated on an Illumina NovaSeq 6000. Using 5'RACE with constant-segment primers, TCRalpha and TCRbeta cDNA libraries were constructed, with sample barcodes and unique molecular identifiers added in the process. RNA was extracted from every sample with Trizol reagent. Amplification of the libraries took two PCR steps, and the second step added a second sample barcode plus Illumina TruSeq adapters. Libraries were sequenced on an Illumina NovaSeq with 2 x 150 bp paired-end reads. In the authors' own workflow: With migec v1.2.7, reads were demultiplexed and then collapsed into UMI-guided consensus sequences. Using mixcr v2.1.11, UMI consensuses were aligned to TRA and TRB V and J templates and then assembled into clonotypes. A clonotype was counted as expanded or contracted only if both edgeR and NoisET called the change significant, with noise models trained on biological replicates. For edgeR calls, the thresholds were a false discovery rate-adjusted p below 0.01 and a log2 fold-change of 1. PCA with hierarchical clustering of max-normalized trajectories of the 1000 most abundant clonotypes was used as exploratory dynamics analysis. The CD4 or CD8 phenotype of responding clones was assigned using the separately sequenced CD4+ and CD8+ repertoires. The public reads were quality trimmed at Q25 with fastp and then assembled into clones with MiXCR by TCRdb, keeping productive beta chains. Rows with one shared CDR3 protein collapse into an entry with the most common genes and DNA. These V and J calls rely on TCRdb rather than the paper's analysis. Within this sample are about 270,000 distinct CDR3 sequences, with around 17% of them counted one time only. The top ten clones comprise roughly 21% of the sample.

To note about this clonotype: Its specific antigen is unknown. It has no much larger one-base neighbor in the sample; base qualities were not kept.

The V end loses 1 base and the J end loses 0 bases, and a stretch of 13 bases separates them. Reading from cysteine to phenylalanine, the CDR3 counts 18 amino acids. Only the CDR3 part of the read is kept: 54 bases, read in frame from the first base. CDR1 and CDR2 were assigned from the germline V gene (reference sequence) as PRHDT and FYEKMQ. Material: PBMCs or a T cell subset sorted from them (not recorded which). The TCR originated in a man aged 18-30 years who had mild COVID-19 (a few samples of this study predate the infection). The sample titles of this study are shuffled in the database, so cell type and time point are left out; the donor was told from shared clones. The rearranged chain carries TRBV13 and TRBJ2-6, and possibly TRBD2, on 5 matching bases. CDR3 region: CASSLEAGRVSGANVLTF. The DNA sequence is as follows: TGTGCCAGCAGCTTAGAGGCGGGTAGAGTCTCTGGGGCCAACGTCCTGACTTTC.